This TCR beta chain was sequenced for a study of shared clonotypes between healthy human individuals. Whole-study results and caveats: Naive subsets generally exceeded memory subsets in estimated richness.

Concerning this clone: Antigen: not known.

The V and J ends lost 0 bases and 4 bases, in that order; junction bases with no gene match: 4. Germline lookup yields CDR1 MNHEY and CDR2 SVGAGI. The CDR3 consists of 15 residues. Donors were healthy HIV-negative adults without recently reported acute infections or vaccinations. Deep was the level used in running the assay. The table came from immunoSEQ multiplex PCR; TCRdb's copy has only in-frame clones and leaves some out. The top ten clones hold about 0.34% of a sample with about 2.4 million clones, roughly 93% of them seen once. The TCR was taken from a man aged 18 to 29 in good health. Some clones in this sample may be carry-over from other donors' samples. J is TRBJ2-7 and V is TRBV6-5; 9 nucleotides align to TRBD2. Sequencing was performed on naive CD4+ T cells from PBMCs. Subset of the sample: CD45RA+ positively selected. CDR3 nucleotides: TGTGCCAGCAGTTACTCAGCGGGAGGAAGGTACGAGCAGTACTTC. It encodes CASSYSAGGRYEQYF.